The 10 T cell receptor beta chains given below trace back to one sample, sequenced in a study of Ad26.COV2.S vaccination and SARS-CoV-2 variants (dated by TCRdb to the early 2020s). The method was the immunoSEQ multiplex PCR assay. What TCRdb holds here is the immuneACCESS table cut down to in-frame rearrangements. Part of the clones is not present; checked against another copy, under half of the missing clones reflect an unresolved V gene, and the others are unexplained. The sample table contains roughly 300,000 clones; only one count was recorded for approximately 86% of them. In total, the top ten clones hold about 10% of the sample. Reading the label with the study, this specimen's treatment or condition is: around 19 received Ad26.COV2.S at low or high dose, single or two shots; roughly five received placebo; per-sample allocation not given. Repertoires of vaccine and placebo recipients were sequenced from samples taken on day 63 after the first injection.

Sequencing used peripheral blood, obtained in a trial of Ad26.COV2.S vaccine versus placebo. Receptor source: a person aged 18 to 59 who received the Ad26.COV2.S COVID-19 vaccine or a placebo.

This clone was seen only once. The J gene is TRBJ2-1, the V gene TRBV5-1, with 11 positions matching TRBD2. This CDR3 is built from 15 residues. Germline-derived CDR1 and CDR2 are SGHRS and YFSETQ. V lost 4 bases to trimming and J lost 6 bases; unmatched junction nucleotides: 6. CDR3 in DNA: TGCGCCAGCAGCATAGCGGGAGGGTTTGGCAATGAGCAGTTCTTC. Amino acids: CASSIAGGFGNEQFF.

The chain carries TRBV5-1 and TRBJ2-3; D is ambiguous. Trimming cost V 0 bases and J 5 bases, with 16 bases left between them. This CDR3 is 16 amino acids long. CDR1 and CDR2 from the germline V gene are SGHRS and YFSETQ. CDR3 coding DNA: TGCGCCAGCAGCTTGGTACCCGGGCCCGTGGGAGATACGCAGTATTTT. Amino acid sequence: CASSLVPGPVGDTQYF.

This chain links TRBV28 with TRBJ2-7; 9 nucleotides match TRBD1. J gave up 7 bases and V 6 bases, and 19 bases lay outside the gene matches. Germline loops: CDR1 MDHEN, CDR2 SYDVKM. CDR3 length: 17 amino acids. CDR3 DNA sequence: TGTGCCAGCAGACACAGGGGGCCCAACTTGGGGGCGGGAGAGCAGTACTTC. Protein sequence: CASRHRGPNLGAGEQYF.

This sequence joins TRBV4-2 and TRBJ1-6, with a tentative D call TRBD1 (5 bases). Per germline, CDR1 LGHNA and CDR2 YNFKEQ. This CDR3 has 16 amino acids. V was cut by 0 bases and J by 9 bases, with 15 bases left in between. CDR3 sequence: CASSQDWRGVGSPLHF. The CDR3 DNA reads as TGTGCCAGCAGCCAAGATTGGAGGGGAGTAGGTTCACCCCTCCACTTT.

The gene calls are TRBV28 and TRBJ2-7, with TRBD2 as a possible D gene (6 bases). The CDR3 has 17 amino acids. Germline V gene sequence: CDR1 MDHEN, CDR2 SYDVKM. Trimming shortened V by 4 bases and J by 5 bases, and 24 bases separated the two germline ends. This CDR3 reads CASSSPRGTELGNEQYF. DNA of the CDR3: TGTGCCAGCAGTTCCCCTCGCGGGACGGAGCTTGGGAACGAGCAGTACTTC.

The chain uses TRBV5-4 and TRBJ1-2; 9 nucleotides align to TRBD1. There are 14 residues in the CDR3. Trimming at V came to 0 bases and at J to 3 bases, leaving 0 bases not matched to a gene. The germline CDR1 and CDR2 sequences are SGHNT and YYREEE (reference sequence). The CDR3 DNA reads TGTGCCAGCAGCTTGGGGGACAGGGACTATGGCTACACCTTC. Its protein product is CASSLGDRDYGYTF.

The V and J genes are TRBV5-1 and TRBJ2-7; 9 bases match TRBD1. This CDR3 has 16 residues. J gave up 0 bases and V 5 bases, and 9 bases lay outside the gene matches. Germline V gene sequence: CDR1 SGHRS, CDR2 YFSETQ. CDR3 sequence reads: CASRPGRDRVSYEQYF. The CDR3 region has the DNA TGCGCCAGCAGACCAGGCCGGGACAGGGTCTCCTACGAGCAGTACTTC.

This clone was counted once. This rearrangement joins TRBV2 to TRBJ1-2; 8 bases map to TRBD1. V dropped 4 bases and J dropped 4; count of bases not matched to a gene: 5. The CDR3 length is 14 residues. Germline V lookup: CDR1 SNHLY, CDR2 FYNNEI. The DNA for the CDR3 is TGTGCCAGCAGTGCAGCGGGGACAGGCTATGGCTACACCTTC. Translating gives CASSAAGTGYGYTF. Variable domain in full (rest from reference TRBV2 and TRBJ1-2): EPEVTQTPSHQVTQMGQEVILRCVPISNHLYFYWYRQILGQKVEFLVSFYNNEISEKSEIFDDQFSVERPDGSNFTLKIRSTKLEDSAMYFCASSAAGTGYGYTFGSGTRLTVV.

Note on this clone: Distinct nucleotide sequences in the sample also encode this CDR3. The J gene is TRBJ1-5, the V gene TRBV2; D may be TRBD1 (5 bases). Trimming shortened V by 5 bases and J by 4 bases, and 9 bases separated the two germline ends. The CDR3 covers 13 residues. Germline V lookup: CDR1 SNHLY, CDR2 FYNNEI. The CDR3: CASSPGANQPQHF. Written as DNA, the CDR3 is TGTGCCAGCAGTCCCGGGGCAAATCAGCCCCAGCATTTT.

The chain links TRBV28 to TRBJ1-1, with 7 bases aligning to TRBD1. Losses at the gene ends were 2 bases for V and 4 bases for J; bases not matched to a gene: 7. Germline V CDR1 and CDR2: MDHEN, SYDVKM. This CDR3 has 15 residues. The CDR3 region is CASSLSGSGGTEAFF. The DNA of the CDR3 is TGTGCCAGCAGTTTAAGTGGGTCAGGGGGCACTGAAGCTTTCTTT.